The next 18 T cell receptor beta chains were all read from a single sample in a study of cytomegalovirus exposure and HLA in healthy donors. PCR used 60 Vbeta primers and 13 Jbeta primers. Sequencing used immunoSEQ multiplex PCR; TCRdb keeps in-frame clones, though not all of them. The sample lists roughly 240,000 clones, around 78% occurring once. Material for sequencing was PBMCs. These receptors all come from a boy younger than 18 in good health and CMV-seronegative.

V is TRBV29-1 and J is TRBJ2-1, with TRBD2 matching 7 bases. This CDR3 comprises 15 residues. Germline lookup yields CDR1 SQVTM and CDR2 ANQGSEA. With V trimmed by 0 bases and J by 8 bases, 10 bases remained unmatched. CDR3 region: CSVEDRAGAVDEQFF. CDR3 sequence (DNA): TGCAGCGTTGAAGACCGTGCGGGAGCTGTTGATGAGCAGTTCTTC.

This clone was picked up one time. The V and J genes are TRBV11-3 and TRBJ2-7; D perhaps matches TRBD1 (5 bases). V was clipped by 5 bases and J by 3 bases, with 14 bases between them. Germline V gene data show CDR1 as SGHNT and CDR2 as YENEEA. The CDR3 spans 14 residues. The CDR3 sequence: CASSPLGEYYEQYF. The CDR3 bases are TGTGCCAGCAGCCCCCTAGGGGAATACTACGAGCAGTACTTC.

The chain uses TRBV4-1 and TRBJ2-7, with 11 bases that match TRBD2. The trim removed 2 bases at V and 6 bases at J, leaving 6 bases unmatched. Germline V gene lookup returns CDR1 MGHRA and CDR2 YSYEKL. This CDR3 is built from 15 residues. The CDR3 DNA reads as TGCGCCAGCAGCCAAATTAGCGGGGGGGCCTTCGAGCAGTACTTC. Protein sequence: CASSQISGGAFEQYF.

The J gene is TRBJ1-1, the V gene TRBV4-2; TRBD1 matches at 7 bases. After removal of 4 bases from V and 0 bases from J, the junction contained 5 bases not matched to a gene. The CDR3 runs 15 residues. Germline CDR1 LGHNA, CDR2 YNFKEQ. CDR3 residues: CASSRPGQLNTEAFF. In DNA, the CDR3 is TGTGCCAGCAGCCGACCGGGACAGCTGAACACTGAAGCTTTCTTT.

The CDR3 sequence is CAWSEGGVSSEAFF. CDR3 DNA sequence: TGTGCCTGGAGTGAGGGGGGGGTTAGTAGTGAAGCTTTCTTT. This rearrangement joins TRBV30 to TRBJ1-1; maybe TRBD1 (6 bases). With 1 base removed from V and 7 bases from J, the gap between germline ends came to 16 bases. The CDR3 contains 14 residues. Looked up from germline, CDR1 is GTSNPN and CDR2 is SVGIG (reference sequence). Full variable domain (outside the CDR3, taken from reference TRBV30 and TRBJ1-1): SQTIHQWPATLVQPVGSPLSLECTVEGTSNPNLYWYRQAAGRGLQLLFYSVGIGQISSEVPQNLSASRPQDRQFILSSKKLLLSDSGFYLCAWSEGGVSSEAFFGQGTRLTVV.

The CDR3 DNA reads as TGTGCCTGGAGAAGAACGGGGGGGGTCTACAATGAGCAGTTCTTC. Translating gives CAWRRTGGVYNEQFF. This chain joins TRBV30 and TRBJ2-1; 8 bases match TRBD2. J gave up 3 bases and V 3 bases, and 7 bases lay outside the gene matches. The CDR3 is made up of 15 amino acids. Germline V gene sequence: CDR1 GTSNPN, CDR2 SVGIG (reference sequence). The full variable domain, with the rest looked up from reference TRBV30 and TRBJ2-1, is SQTIHQWPATLVQPVGSPLSLECTVEGTSNPNLYWYRQAAGRGLQLLFYSVGIGQISSEVPQNLSASRPQDRQFILSSKKLLLSDSGFYLCAWRRTGGVYNEQFFGPGTRLTVL.

Comment on this clone: A junction boundary mismatches the germline segment, possibly from a read error. V and J are TRBV7-9 and TRBJ2-7, with a possible D match to TRBD2 (7 bases). Germline loops: CDR1 SEHNR, CDR2 FQNEAQ (reference sequence). The CDR3 spans 18 residues. The CDR3 loop reads CSSSLVGGAATNLYEQYF. In DNA form, the CDR3 reads TGTTCCAGCAGCTTAGTTGGGGGGGCAGCGACAAACCTCTACGAGCAGTACTTC.

The chain combines TRBV2 with TRBJ1-2; 11 nucleotides align to TRBD1. J gave up 7 bases and V 6 bases, and 10 bases lay outside the gene matches. The germline CDR1 and CDR2 sequences are SNHLY and FYNNEI. This CDR3 is 15 amino acids long. Here the CDR3 reads CASRKGTGGSRGYTF. In nucleotides, the CDR3 is TGTGCCAGCAGGAAAGGGACAGGGGGGAGTCGTGGCTACACCTTC.

The chain uses TRBV5-6 and TRBJ1-2; D is undetermined. CDR3 length: 13 amino acids. CDR1 SGHDT and CDR2 YYEEEE come from the germline V gene. The V end lost 0 bases, the J end lost 4 bases, and 7 bases lay between the germline ends. CDR3 protein: CASSLDSSYGYTF. CDR3 DNA: TGTGCCAGCAGCTTGGACTCAAGCTATGGCTACACCTTC. The whole variable domain, remainder taken from reference TRBV5-6 and TRBJ1-2, is DAGVTQSPTHLIKTRGQQVTLRCSPKSGHDTVSWYQQALGQGPQFIFQYYEEEERQRGNFPDRFSGHQFPNYSSELNVNALLLGDSALYLCASSLDSSYGYTFGSGTRLTVV.

This clone was detected only once. This sequence joins TRBV7-3 and TRBJ2-2; 10 nucleotides align to TRBD1. The CDR3 contains 17 residues. From germline, CDR1 is SGHTA and CDR2 FQGTGA. V lost 9 bases, J lost 5 bases, and 15 bases stayed unmatched. Here the CDR3 DNA reads TGTGCCAGTTCTCCCGGGACAGGGGAAATGGGAACCGGGGAGCTGTTTTTT. It yields the protein CASSPGTGEMGTGELFF. The full variable domain, its missing parts supplied by reference TRBV7-3 and TRBJ2-2, is GAGVSQTPSNKVTEKGKYVELRCDPISGHTALYWYRQSLGQGPEFLIYFQGTGAADDSGLPNDRFFAVRPEGSVSTLKIQRTERGDSAVYLCASSPGTGEMGTGELFFGEGSRLTVL.

This clone has only one observation. The chain couples TRBV5-1 to TRBJ2-5, with 14 positions matching TRBD2. The germline V gene encodes CDR1 SGHRS and CDR2 YFSETQ. Unmatched junction bases numbered 9, after V lost 6 bases and J lost 5 bases. The CDR3 covers 16 residues. The CDR3 DNA reads as TGCGCCAGCACCAGAGGGACTAGCGGGAGCGGGGAGACCCAGTACTTC. Translated, it gives CASTRGTSGSGETQYF.

CDR3 bases: TGCGCCAGCAGCCCTACCCGCACCGGGGAGCTGTTTTTT. This gives the protein CASSPTRTGELFF. The chain joins TRBV5-1 to TRBJ2-2; no clear D. Germline values: CDR1 SGHRS, CDR2 YFSETQ. The CDR3 is 13 residues long. V was pared by 4 bases and J by 4 bases, with 8 bases between.

V and J are TRBV6-1 and TRBJ2-7, with 10 nucleotides matching TRBD1. CDR3 length: 15 residues. V was pared by 6 bases and J by 6 bases, with 11 bases of the junction left unmatched. In germline, CDR1 is MNHNS, CDR2 SASEGT. CDR3 loop: CASREPGQGLSEQYF. In DNA, the CDR3 is TGTGCCAGCAGGGAGCCGGGACAGGGGTTATCCGAGCAGTACTTC.

The chain carries TRBV27 and TRBJ2-1; TRBD2 aligns across 15 bases. The germline CDR1 and CDR2 sequences are MNHEY and SMNVEV (reference sequence). The trim removed 5 bases at V and 9 bases at J, leaving 5 bases unmatched. The CDR3 extends over 15 amino acids. CDR3 protein: CASSRTSGGATEQFF. The CDR3 region has the DNA TGTGCCAGCAGTCGGACTAGCGGGGGGGCCACTGAGCAGTTCTTC.

This clone is a singleton in its sample. J is TRBJ1-2 and V is TRBV27; weak D call: TRBD1 (6 bases). Germline CDR1 reads MNHEY; CDR2 reads SMNVEV (reference sequence). Trimming shortened V by 0 bases and J by 11 bases, and 22 bases separated the two germline ends. The CDR3 is made up of 16 amino acids. CDR3 nucleotide sequence: TGTGCCAGCAGTTTATCTGGGGGCCCACTCGCCCGCTCATACACCTTC. Amino acids: CASSLSGGPLARSYTF.

This chain connects TRBV7-6 to TRBJ2-7, with D tentatively TRBD2 (6 bases). The CDR3 is made up of 17 amino acids. V was clipped by 5 bases and J by 6 bases, with 26 bases between them. CDR1 is SGHVS and CDR2 is FNYEAQ in the germline V gene. In DNA, the CDR3 is TGTGCCAGCAGCCTTAACCGGGAGCCCAGTGGTGGGGGCGAGCAGTACTTC. Its translation: CASSLNREPSGGGEQYF.

The chain links TRBV20-1 to TRBJ2-7; TRBD2 is a possible D gene (5 bases). This CDR3 has 11 residues. The V end was cut by 5 bases, the J end by 7 bases, with 12 bases between. Germline CDR1 and CDR2: DFQATT and SNEGSKA (reference sequence). CDR3 sequence (DNA): TGCAGTGCTGATCTCCGGGGTGAGCAGTACTTC. This codes for CSADLRGEQYF.

The genes are TRBV10-1 and TRBJ2-2; D is uncertain. Germline assignment: CDR1 WNHNN and CDR2 SYGVQD (reference sequence). CDR3 length: 13 amino acids. Trimming removed 2 bases at V and 7 bases at J, with 8 bases between. This CDR3 is CASSEEVGGELFF. The CDR3 bases are TGCGCCAGCAGTGAGGAGGTTGGCGGGGAGCTGTTTTTT.